Sequencing of this T cell receptor (beta chain) was carried out in a study of identical twins. Notes on the study in general: Modelling approaches yielded underestimates of out-of-frame TCR alpha sharing between monozygotic twins. Analyses based on zero insertions could be partly confounded by invariant MAIT and iNKT cells. Within cord blood, abundant beta clonotypes carried fewer insertions, but memory repertoires showed no such trend. Among beta out-of-frame sequences, excess sharing between twins appeared weaker.

TCRdb re-called the 5' RACE reads through MiXCR, storing one row per CDR3 protein. The sample holds about 390,000 distinct CDR3 sequences, 9% seen once. This clonotype was seen at least ten times. Its antigen remains unknown. Sequencing was done on a sample of naive T cells sorted from blood. The TCR originated in a woman aged 45 to 65 in good health.

In DNA form, the CDR3 reads TGTGCCAGCAGCCCCAGAACTAATGAAAAACTGTTTTTT. This gives the protein CASSPRTNEKLFF. This chain joins TRBV7-9 and TRBJ1-4; D is unresolved. Germline CDR1 SEHNR, CDR2 FQNEAQ (reference sequence). The V end lost 5 bases, the J end lost 1 base, and 5 bases lay between the germline ends. The CDR3 totals 13 residues.